The 2 T cell receptor beta chains below come from one sample, sequenced in a study of blood T cell repertoires in COVID-19. Sequenced by immunoSEQ multiplex PCR; TCRdb stores in-frame clones only, minus some. Of approximately 200,000 clones in the sample, roughly 88% are singletons; the top ten hold around 9%. The sequenced sample consisted of PBMCs or T cells enriched from blood (not recorded which). The source is a woman in her 30s who had recovered from COVID-19.

The chain joins TRBV28 to TRBJ2-7, with 9 bases lining up with TRBD2. CDR3 length: 13 amino acids. V trimming: 4 bases; J trimming: 7 bases; junction bases outside the gene matches: 5. CDR1 is MDHEN, CDR2 SYDVKM, per germline. The CDR3 bases are TGTGCCAGCAGTTGGACTAGCGCCCAGGAGCAGTACTTC. Amino acids: CASSWTSAQEQYF.

The chain has TRBV25-1 and TRBJ1-5; D is ambiguous. This CDR3 is built from 12 residues. Trimming stripped 1 base from V and 4 bases from J, with 2 bases between. Germline assignment: CDR1 MGHDK and CDR2 SYGVNS. The CDR3 spells CASSESNQPQHF. CDR3 bases: TGTGCCAGCAGTGAATCTAATCAGCCCCAGCATTTT.